The clone carrying this TCR beta chain was picked up a small number of times. Its antigen is not known. The CDR3 spans 13 residues. Germline trimming cut 6 bases from V and 2 bases from J; bases unmatched to any gene: 4. The data were obtained in a study of response to subunit inactivated influenza vaccine. Study findings and constraints: The authors suggested that few new T cells are recruited per seasonal influenza vaccination.

MiXCR was run by TCRdb on the RT-PCR reads, yielding one entry per CDR3 protein. This table holds 600,000 to 700,000 distinct CDR3 sequences, 12% to 15% found once. V usage is TRBV12-3 or TRBV12-4 and J usage is TRBJ2-7, with TRBD1 matching over 7 bases. This TCR came from a man in his forties or fifties who received an inactivated influenza vaccine. The material was PBMCs from blood, obtained around two weeks before vaccination. The CDR3 loop reads CASRRTGAYEQYF. Written as DNA, the CDR3 is TGTGCCAGCAGACGGACAGGTGCCTACGAGCAGTACTTC.